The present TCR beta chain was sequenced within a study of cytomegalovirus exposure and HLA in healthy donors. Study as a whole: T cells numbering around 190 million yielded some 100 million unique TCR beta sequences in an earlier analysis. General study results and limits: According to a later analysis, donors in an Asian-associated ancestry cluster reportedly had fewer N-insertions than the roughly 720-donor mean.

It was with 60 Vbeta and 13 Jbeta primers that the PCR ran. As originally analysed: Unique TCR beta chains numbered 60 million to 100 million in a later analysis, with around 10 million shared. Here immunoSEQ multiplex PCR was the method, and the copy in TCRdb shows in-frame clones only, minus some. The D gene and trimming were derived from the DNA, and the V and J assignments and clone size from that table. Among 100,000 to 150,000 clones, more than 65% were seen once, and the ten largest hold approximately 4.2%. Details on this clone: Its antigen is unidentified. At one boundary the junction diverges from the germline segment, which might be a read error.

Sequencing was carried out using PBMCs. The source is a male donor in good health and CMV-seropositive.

CDR3 residues: CASSLSRTGSSEQYF. The CDR3 region has the DNA TGTGCCAGCAGTTTATCGCGGACAGGGTCCTCCGAGCAGTACTTC. J is TRBJ2-7 and V is TRBV27; 8 bases line up with TRBD1. There are 15 residues in the CDR3. The germline CDR1 and CDR2 sequences are MNHEY and SMNVEV (reference sequence).